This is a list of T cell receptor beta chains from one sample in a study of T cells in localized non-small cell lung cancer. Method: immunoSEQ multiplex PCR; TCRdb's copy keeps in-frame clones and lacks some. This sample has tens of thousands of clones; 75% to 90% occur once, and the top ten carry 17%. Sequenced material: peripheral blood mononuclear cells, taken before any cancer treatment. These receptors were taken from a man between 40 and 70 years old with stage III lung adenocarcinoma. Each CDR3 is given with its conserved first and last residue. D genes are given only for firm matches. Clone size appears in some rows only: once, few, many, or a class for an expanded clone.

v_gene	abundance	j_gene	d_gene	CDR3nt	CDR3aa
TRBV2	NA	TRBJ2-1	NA	TGTGCCAGCAGTGATGAAGCGGCCTACAATGAGCAGTTCTTC	CASSDEAAYNEQFF
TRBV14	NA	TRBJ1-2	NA	TGTGCCAGCAGTCGCATGAACTATGGCTACACCTTC	CASSRMNYGYTF
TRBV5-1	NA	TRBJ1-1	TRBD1	TGCGCCAGCAGCAACACCGGGACAGGGCAGGCGGCTTTCTTT	CASSNTGTGQAAFF
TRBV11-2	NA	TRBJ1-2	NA	TGTGCCAGCAGCTTAGATATGTATGGCTACACCTTC	CASSLDMYGYTF
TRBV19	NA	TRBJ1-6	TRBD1	TGTGCCAGTAGTACGGGCCGGGACAGGACCTCACCCCTCCACTTT	CASSTGRDRTSPLHF
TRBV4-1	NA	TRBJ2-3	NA	TGCGCCAGCAGCTCGTTGTTAGCTAAGGGGACAGATACGCAGTATTTT	CASSSLLAKGTDTQYF
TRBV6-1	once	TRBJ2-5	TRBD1	TGTGCCAGCAGTGAAGGGACAGGGGGCGTGGAGACCCAGTACTTC	CASSEGTGGVETQYF
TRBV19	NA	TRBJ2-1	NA	TGTGCCAGTAGCCTATTACCCCTCGCCGGGGTCGGCAATGAGCAGTTCTTC	CASSLLPLAGVGNEQFF
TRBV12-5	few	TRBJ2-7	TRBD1	TGTGCTAGTGGTTTGGGGGACAGGGGACTCTACGAGCAGTACTTC	CASGLGDRGLYEQYF
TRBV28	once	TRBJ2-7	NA	TGTGCCAGCAGTTTAGGGGAAGTTCGCTACGAGCAGTACTTC	CASSLGEVRYEQYF
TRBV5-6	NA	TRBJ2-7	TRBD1	TGTGCCAGCAGCTTGGACAGGGGGCCCTACGAGCAGTACTTC	CASSLDRGPYEQYF
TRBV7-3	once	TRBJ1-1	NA	TGTGCCAGCAGCTTAGGGACCCCAACTGAAGCTTTCTTT	CASSLGTPTEAFF
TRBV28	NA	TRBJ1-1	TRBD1	TGTGCCAGCAGACAGGGGGACATGAACACTGAAGCTTTCTTT	CASRQGDMNTEAFF
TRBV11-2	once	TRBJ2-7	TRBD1	TGTGCCAGCAGCTCGAGGACAGGGGGCATCTACGAGCAGTACTTC	CASSSRTGGIYEQYF
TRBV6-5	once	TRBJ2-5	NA	TGTGCCAGCAGTTACAGGGGGAGTTACCAAGAGACCCAGTACTTC	CASSYRGSYQETQYF
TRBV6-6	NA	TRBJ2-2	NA	TGTGCCAGCAGTACTAGCACCGGGGAGCTGTTTTTT	CASSTSTGELFF
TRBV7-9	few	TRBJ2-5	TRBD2	TGTGCCAGCAGCCCCAAAGGGGGGACTAGCAAAGAGACCCAGTACTTC	CASSPKGGTSKETQYF
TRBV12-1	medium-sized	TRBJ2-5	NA	TGTGCCAGCAGCTTTCGGGCTCTAGCGGGGATCCACCAAGAGACCCAGTACTTC	CASSFRALAGIHQETQYF
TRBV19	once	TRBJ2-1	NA	TGTGCCAGTAGTATAGAGGGCCGGGGCTCCTACAATGAGCAGTTCTTC	CASSIEGRGSYNEQFF
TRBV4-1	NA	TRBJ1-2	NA	TGCGCCAGCAGCCAAGACGAGGAATCCTATGGCTACACCTTC	CASSQDEESYGYTF
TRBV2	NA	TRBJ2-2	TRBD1	TGTGCCAGCACTCAGACAGGGGGCACCGGGGAGCTGTTTTTT	CASTQTGGTGELFF
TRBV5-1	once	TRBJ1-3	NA	TGCGCCAGCAGCCCTCAGGAAGGGAATGGAAACACCATATATTTT	CASSPQEGNGNTIYF
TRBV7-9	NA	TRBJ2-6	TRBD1	TGTGCCAGCGGTAGGGGACAGAGCTCTGGGGCCAACGTCCTGACTTTC	CASGRGQSSGANVLTF
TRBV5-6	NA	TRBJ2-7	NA	TGTGCCAGCAGCTTGAACCACGCCCGGGACGAGCAGTACTTC	CASSLNHARDEQYF
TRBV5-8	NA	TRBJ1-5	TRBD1	TGTGCCAGCAGTCCCGGGACAGGGTTGTTCCGCGGGGATCAGCCCCAGCATTTT	CASSPGTGLFRGDQPQHF
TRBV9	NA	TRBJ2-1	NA	TGTGCCAGCAGCCTAGGAGTAGCGGACTACAATGAGCAGTTCTTC	CASSLGVADYNEQFF
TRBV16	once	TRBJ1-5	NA	TGTGCCAGCAGCCAATCGAAAAAGGTTGGAATCCAGCCCCAGCATTTT	CASSQSKKVGIQPQHF
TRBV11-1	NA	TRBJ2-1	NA	TGTGCCAGCAGTTCCATAAGGGACAATGAGCAGTTCTTC	CASSSIRDNEQFF
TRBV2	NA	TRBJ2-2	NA	TGTGCCAGCAGCTTAGAGATCGGGGAGCTGTTTTTT	CASSLEIGELFF
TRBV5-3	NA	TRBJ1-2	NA	TGTGCCAGAAGCTTTTTGAGGGACACCGAGGACCTAAACTATGGCTACACCTTC	CARSFLRDTEDLNYGYTF
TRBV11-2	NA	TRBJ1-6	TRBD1	TGTGCCAGCAGCTTGGACAGGGGCTCACCCCTCCACTTT	CASSLDRGSPLHF
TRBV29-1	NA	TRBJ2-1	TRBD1	TGCAGCGCCTCCGGGACAGGGGTTGCCAATGAGCAGTTCTTC	CSASGTGVANEQFF
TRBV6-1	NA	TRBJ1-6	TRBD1	TGTGCCAGCAGAGGGACAGGGGATTCACCCCTCCACTTT	CASRGTGDSPLHF